This entry describes one TCR beta chain. This specimen belongs to a study of PD-1 blockade in classical Hodgkin lymphoma. TCRdb's table, derived via immunoSEQ multiplex PCR, lists solely in-frame clones and lacks some. The sample carries 47,000 or so clones, roughly 93% recorded once. Time point of the sample: newly diagnosed, previously untreated cHL patient sample. Germline CDR1 is LNHDA and CDR2 is SQIVND (reference sequence). The V and J ends lost 1 base and 5 bases, in that order; junction bases with no gene match: 7. There are 16 residues in the CDR3. The material sequenced was peripheral blood mononuclear cells (PBMCs). The chain uses TRBV19 and TRBJ2-1; TRBD2 matches at 8 bases. The receptor was derived from a human donor with classical Hodgkin lymphoma. The CDR3, as DNA: TGTGCCAGTAGTATAGGTCCAGCGGGAGCCCACAATGAGCAGTTCTTC. It codes for CASSIGPAGAHNEQFF.